This T cell receptor (beta chain) came from a study of blood T cell repertoires in COVID-19. Study-wide background: Acute and convalescent COVID-19 specimens originated in the United States, Italy and Spain. Sources were T cells, B-cell-depleted T cells, or PBMCs; the material itself was cDNA or gDNA.

The CDR3 length is 11 residues. From germline, CDR1 is SGDLS and CDR2 YYNGEE. V lost 4 bases and J 6 bases, leaving 4 bases between the germline ends. Original data processing: Amplification of reference gene primers was used by the study to estimate nucleated cell counts. TCRdb keeps only in-frame clones here, not all; method: immunoSEQ multiplex PCR. From that table come the V and J calls and clone size; the DNA was used to work out D and trimming. The table shows around 300,000 clones, with approximately 86% occurring only once. This receptor was obtained from a man between 18 and 29 years old with active or convalescent COVID-19. Material for sequencing was peripheral blood. This chain uses TRBV9 with TRBJ2-2; D not certain. This CDR3 reads CASSTAGELFF. The CDR3 DNA sequence: TGTGCCAGCAGCACAGCCGGGGAGCTGTTTTTT. Based on the CDR3 plus reference TRBV9 and TRBJ2-2, the full variable domain is DSGVTQTPKHLITATGQRVTLRCSPRSGDLSVYWYQQSLDQGLQFLIQYYNGEERAKGNILERFSAQQFPDLHSELNLSSLELGDSALYFCASSTAGELFFGEGSRLTVL.